One sample yielded the 25 T cell receptor beta chains listed below, sequenced in a study of blood T cell repertoires in COVID-19. Method: immunoSEQ multiplex PCR; TCRdb's copy keeps in-frame clones and lacks some. This sample has 200,000 to 250,000 clones, with around 90% found just once. The sequenced material came from PBMCs or T cells enriched from blood (not recorded which). The receptor source for this set is a man aged 30 to 45 who had recovered from COVID-19.

The J gene is TRBJ1-2, the V gene TRBV7-9, with D perhaps TRBD1 (6 bases). Trimming left V 10 bases short and J 4 bases short, with 19 bases between. Germline lookup yields CDR1 SEHNR and CDR2 FQNEAQ (reference sequence). This CDR3 is 14 amino acids long. The CDR3 sequence: CATTRRGAGYGYTF. In DNA, the CDR3 is TGTGCCACCACGCGCCGGGGGGCAGGCTATGGCTACACCTTC.

This chain joins TRBV5-1 and TRBJ1-1; D not resolved. The CDR3 contains 13 residues. The germline CDR1 and CDR2 sequences are SGHRS and YFSETQ. The V end lost 1 base, the J end lost 5 bases, and 9 bases lay between the germline ends. CDR3 amino acids: CASSLLGRTEAFF. CDR3 bases: TGCGCCAGCAGCTTGCTAGGGAGGACTGAAGCTTTCTTT.

In DNA, the CDR3 is TGCGCCAGCAGCCAAGATCGGGTAATCTACGAGCAGTACTTC. Its protein product is CASSQDRVIYEQYF. The rearrangement uses TRBV4-3 and TRBJ2-7, with no clear D. V was clipped by 0 bases and J by 3 bases, with 9 bases between them. Germline V lookup: CDR1 LGHNA, CDR2 YSLEER. The CDR3 contains 14 residues.

The chain recombines TRBV4-1 with TRBJ1-5; D is unresolved. The germline V and J ends were trimmed by 1 base and 9 bases, with 10 bases remaining between them. Germline V lookup: CDR1 MGHRA, CDR2 YSYEKL. The CDR3 length is 13 residues. CDR3 sequence: CASSQAVTTPQHF. The CDR3 nucleotides read TGCGCCAGCAGCCAAGCGGTGACAACGCCCCAGCATTTT.

This clone was seen only a few times. This chain connects TRBV2 to TRBJ2-2; 8 bases are a match to TRBD1. Germline loops: CDR1 SNHLY, CDR2 FYNNEI. The CDR3 extends over 14 amino acids. The V gene end was trimmed by 6 bases and the J gene end by 4 bases; junction bases not matched to a gene: 4. The CDR3 DNA follows: TGTGCCAGCAGCTTTGGACAGGGCACCGGGGAGCTGTTTTTT. This translates into CASSFGQGTGELFF. Using reference TRBV2 and TRBJ2-2 for the parts outside the CDR3, the full variable domain is EPEVTQTPSHQVTQMGQEVILRCVPISNHLYFYWYRQILGQKVEFLVSFYNNEISEKSEIFDDQFSVERPDGSNFTLKIRSTKLEDSAMYFCASSFGQGTGELFFGEGSRLTVL.

The chain recombines TRBV30 with TRBJ1-4; TRBD1 aligns across 10 bases. Per the germline V gene, CDR1 is GTSNPN and CDR2 is SVGIG (reference sequence). The CDR3 covers 16 residues. V shed 0 bases, J shed 10 bases, and the junction held 11 bases outside the gene matches. The CDR3 is CAWSVWVGTGEPKLFF. The CDR3 nucleotides are TGTGCCTGGAGTGTATGGGTTGGGACAGGGGAGCCAAAACTGTTTTTT.

A word on this clone: The same CDR3 arises from other DNA sequences in this sample as well. The chain combines TRBV20-1 with TRBJ1-1; no clear D gene. CDR1 is DFQATT and CDR2 is SNEGSKA in the germline V gene (reference sequence). There are 11 residues in the CDR3. V was pared by 3 bases and J by 2 bases, with 4 bases between. CDR3 loop: CSARANTEAFF. The CDR3 DNA sequence: TGCAGTGCTAGGGCAAACACTGAAGCTTTCTTT.

The chain recombines TRBV7-9 with TRBJ1-1, with D maybe TRBD1 (5 bases). The CDR3 has 15 amino acids. The V and J ends lost 3 bases and 0 bases respectively, with 11 bases between them. Germline V gene sequence: CDR1 SEHNR, CDR2 FQNEAQ (reference sequence). The CDR3 spells CASSFTGNMNTEAFF. The CDR3 nucleotides are TGTGCCAGCAGCTTCACAGGTAACATGAACACTGAAGCTTTCTTT.

The gene calls are TRBV12-3 or TRBV12-4 and TRBJ2-5; D uncertain. The CDR3 sequence is 13 residues long. The V end was cut by 0 bases, the J end by 5 bases, with 7 bases between. CDR3 protein: CASSLAPQETQYF. CDR3 DNA: TGTGCCAGCAGTTTAGCCCCCCAGGAGACCCAGTACTTC.

This clone was observed once. The chain uses TRBV19 and TRBJ2-7; D possibly corresponds to TRBD1 (5 bases). Trimming removed 1 base at V and 3 bases at J, with 13 bases between. CDR1 and CDR2 (germline): LNHDA, SQIVND (reference sequence). The CDR3 has 15 amino acids. CDR3 in amino acids: CASSIAIGVHYEQYF. The CDR3 DNA is TGTGCCAGTAGTATAGCGATAGGGGTTCACTACGAGCAGTACTTC.

V and J are TRBV25-1 and TRBJ1-2, with D possibly being TRBD1 (6 bases). Trimming took off 4 bases at V and 3 bases at J, with 15 bases between the two ends. Germline lookup yields CDR1 MGHDK and CDR2 SYGVNS. The CDR3 length is 15 residues. The CDR3 is CASSGRTAAHYGYTF. The CDR3, as DNA: TGTGCCAGCAGTGGGCGGACAGCGGCGCACTATGGCTACACCTTC.

This rearrangement joins TRBV2 to TRBJ1-2, with D uncertain. Trimming stripped 2 bases from V and 2 bases from J, with 12 bases between. CDR3 length equals 15 residues. Per the germline V gene, CDR1 is SNHLY and CDR2 is FYNNEI. Here the CDR3 DNA reads TGTGCCAGCAGTGAATCGGACGGAGGGAACTATGGCTACACCTTC. This encodes CASSESDGGNYGYTF.

This chain links TRBV29-1 with TRBJ1-2; the match to TRBD1 covers 7 bases. The CDR3 is 14 amino acids. V dropped 4 bases and J dropped 4; count of bases not matched to a gene: 9. CDR1 is SQVTM and CDR2 is ANQGSEA in the germline V gene. CDR3 sequence (DNA): TGCAGCGTTGGGACCCCAGGGGGGCCCTATGGCTACACCTTC. It encodes CSVGTPGGPYGYTF.

This clone was picked up a small number of times. This chain connects TRBV7-2 to TRBJ2-3; TRBD1 agrees at 8 bases. The germline V gene has CDR1 SGHTA and CDR2 FQGNSA. This CDR3 spans 15 amino acids. V was clipped by 5 bases and J by 0 bases; unmatched bases: 4. The CDR3 region is CASSPQGGSTDTQYF. CDR3 bases: TGTGCCAGCAGCCCACAGGGGGGTAGCACAGATACGCAGTATTTT.

This chain links TRBV28 with TRBJ1-2; D unclear. V was shortened by 8 bases and J by 4 bases, with 8 bases between the two germline ends. This CDR3 contains 11 residues. The germline gives CDR1 MDHEN, CDR2 SYDVKM. CDR3 residues: CASDGSYGYTF. DNA of the CDR3: TGTGCCAGCGACGGGAGCTATGGCTACACCTTC.

The chain recombines TRBV27 with TRBJ1-5; 9 nucleotides line up with TRBD1. V trimming: 2 bases; J trimming: 6 bases; junction bases outside the gene matches: 5. CDR3 length: 15 residues. Per germline, CDR1 MNHEY and CDR2 SMNVEV (reference sequence). CDR3 bases: TGTGCCAGCAGTTTAAGCCAGGGACAGGGTCAGCCCCAGCATTTT. Protein: CASSLSQGQGQPQHF.

CDR3 protein: CASSLGSYDYGYTF. CDR3 DNA: TGCGCCAGCAGCTTGGGTAGCTACGACTATGGCTACACCTTC. This chain uses TRBV5-1 with TRBJ1-2; D is undetermined. CDR1 SGHRS and CDR2 YFSETQ come from the germline V gene. The V gene lost 0 bases and the J gene lost 3 bases, with 9 bases spanning the gap. The CDR3 runs to 14 residues. Combining the CDR3 with reference TRBV5-1 and TRBJ1-2 gives the whole variable domain KAGVTQTPRYLIKTRGQQVTLSCSPISGHRSVSWYQQTPGQGLQFLFEYFSETQRNKGNFPGRFSGRQFSNSRSEMNVSTLELGDSALYLCASSLGSYDYGYTFGSGTRLTVV.

For this clone: Other DNA sequences of this sample code for an identical CDR3. The chain uses TRBV19 and TRBJ2-7; weak D call: TRBD1 (6 bases). This CDR3 is built from 14 residues. Germline V lookup: CDR1 LNHDA, CDR2 SQIVND (reference sequence). Trimming left V 3 bases short and J 0 bases short, with 9 bases between. The chain's CDR3 is CASSITTGSYEQYF. DNA for the CDR3: TGTGCCAGTAGTATCACGACAGGCTCCTACGAGCAGTACTTC.

The chain combines TRBV5-6 with TRBJ1-5, with 11 positions matching TRBD1. Germline-derived CDR1 and CDR2 are SGHDT and YYEEEE. The CDR3 length is 14 residues. The V segment lost 4 bases and the J segment 5 bases; nucleotides outside the gene matches: 2. In DNA, the CDR3 is TGTGCCAGCAGCCGGGGACAGGGGGATCAGCCCCAGCATTTT. Protein sequence: CASSRGQGDQPQHF.

The chain joins TRBV6-5 to TRBJ1-5; 7 bases agree with TRBD1. Unmatched junction bases numbered 5, after V lost 5 bases and J lost 4 bases. The CDR3 length is 14 residues. CDR1 is MNHEY, CDR2 SVGAGI, per germline. The CDR3 here is CASSRTGENQPQHF. As DNA, the CDR3 is TGTGCCAGCAGTCGGACAGGAGAAAATCAGCCCCAGCATTTT.

The CDR3 bases are TGTGCCAGCTCACCGGCCGGGACAGGGGCCTACAATGAGCAGTTCTTC. This translates into CASSPAGTGAYNEQFF. This rearrangement joins TRBV18 to TRBJ2-1, with 10 positions matching TRBD1. Germline CDR1 KGHSH, CDR2 LQKENI. The CDR3 totals 16 residues. After removal of 3 bases from V and 2 bases from J, the junction contained 4 bases not matched to a gene.

This chain uses TRBV5-4 with TRBJ1-2, with 7 bases matching TRBD1. CDR1 and CDR2 from the germline V gene are SGHNT and YYREEE (reference sequence). CDR3 size: 15 residues. Trimming at V came to 4 bases and at J to 2 bases, leaving 8 bases not matched to a gene. Here the CDR3 reads CASSPRTGGNYGYTF. In nucleotides, the CDR3 is TGTGCCAGCAGCCCGCGGACAGGCGGGAACTATGGCTACACCTTC.

V usage is TRBV5-6 and J usage is TRBJ2-6; TRBD1 matches at 10 bases. The CDR3 runs to 17 residues. Germline V lookup: CDR1 SGHDT, CDR2 YYEEEE. The V gene end was trimmed by 5 bases and the J gene end by 2 bases; junction bases not matched to a gene: 7. CDR3 sequence reads: CASRTGTGAAGANVLTF. The CDR3, as DNA: TGTGCCAGCAGAACCGGGACAGGGGCGGCTGGGGCCAACGTCCTGACTTTC.

This chain joins TRBV7-9 and TRBJ2-3; D is ambiguous. Deletions cut 5 bases from V and 4 bases from J, with 13 bases between. Germline CDR1 reads SEHNR; CDR2 reads FQNEAQ (reference sequence). The CDR3 has 14 residues. The CDR3 DNA follows: TGTGCCAGCAGCCGAATGTTCCTAGCAGATACGCAGTATTTT. Translated: CASSRMFLADTQYF. The full variable domain, its missing parts supplied by reference TRBV7-9 and TRBJ2-3, is DTGVSQNPRHKITKRGQNVTFRCDPISEHNRLYWYRQTLGQGPEFLTYFQNEAQLEKSRLLSDRFSAERPKGSFSTLEIQRTEQGDSAMYLCASSRMFLADTQYFGPGTRLTVL.

V gene TRBV5-1 combines with J gene TRBJ2-2; 7 positions match TRBD1. This CDR3 comprises 15 residues. Trimming took 2 bases from V and 4 from J; bases not matched to a gene: 5. CDR1 is SGHRS, CDR2 YFSETQ, per germline. CDR3 protein: CASSFSTGSTGELFF. CDR3 in DNA: TGCGCCAGCAGCTTTTCGACAGGGAGCACCGGGGAGCTGTTTTTT.